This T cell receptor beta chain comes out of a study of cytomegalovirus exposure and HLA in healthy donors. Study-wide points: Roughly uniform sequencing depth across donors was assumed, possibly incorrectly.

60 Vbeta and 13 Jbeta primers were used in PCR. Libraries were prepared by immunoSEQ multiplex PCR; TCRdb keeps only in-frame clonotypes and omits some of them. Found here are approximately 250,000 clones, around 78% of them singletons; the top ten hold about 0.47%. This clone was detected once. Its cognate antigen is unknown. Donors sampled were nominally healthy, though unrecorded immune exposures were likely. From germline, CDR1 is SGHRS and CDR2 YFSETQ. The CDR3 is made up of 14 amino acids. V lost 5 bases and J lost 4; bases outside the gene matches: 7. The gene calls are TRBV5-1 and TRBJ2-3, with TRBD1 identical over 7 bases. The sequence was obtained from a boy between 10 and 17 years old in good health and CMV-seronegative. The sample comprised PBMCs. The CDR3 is CASRTRQGPDTQYF. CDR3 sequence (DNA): TGCGCCAGCAGGACCAGACAGGGCCCAGATACGCAGTATTTT.